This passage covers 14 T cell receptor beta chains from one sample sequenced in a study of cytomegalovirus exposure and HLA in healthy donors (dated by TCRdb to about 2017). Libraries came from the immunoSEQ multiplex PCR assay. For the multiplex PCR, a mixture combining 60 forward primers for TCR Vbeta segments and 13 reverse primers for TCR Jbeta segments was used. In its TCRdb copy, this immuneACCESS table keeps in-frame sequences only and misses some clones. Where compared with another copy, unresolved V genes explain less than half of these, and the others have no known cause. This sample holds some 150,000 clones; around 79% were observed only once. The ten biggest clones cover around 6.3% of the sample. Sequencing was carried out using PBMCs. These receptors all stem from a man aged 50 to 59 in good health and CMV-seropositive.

CDR3 sequence (DNA): TGTGCCAGCAATAGCGACCTTAGTACGCAGTATTTT. It translates to CASNSDLSTQYF. The chain uses TRBV6-1 and TRBJ2-3, with D maybe TRBD2 (5 bases). Trimming removed 7 bases at V and 8 bases at J, with 13 bases between. Germline V gives CDR1 MNHNS, CDR2 SASEGT. The CDR3 consists of 12 residues.

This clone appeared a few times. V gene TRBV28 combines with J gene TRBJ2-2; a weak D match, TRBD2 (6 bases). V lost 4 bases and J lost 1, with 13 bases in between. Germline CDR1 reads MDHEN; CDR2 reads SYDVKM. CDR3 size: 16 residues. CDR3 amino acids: CASSSLAERNTGELFF. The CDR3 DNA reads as TGTGCCAGCAGTTCACTAGCAGAAAGGAACACCGGGGAGCTGTTTTTT.

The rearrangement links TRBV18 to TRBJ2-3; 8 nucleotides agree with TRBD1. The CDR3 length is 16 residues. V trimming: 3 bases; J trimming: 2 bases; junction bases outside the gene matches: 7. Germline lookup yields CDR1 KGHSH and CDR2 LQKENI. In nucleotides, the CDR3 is TGTGCCAGCTCACCCTCTGACAGGGGAGACACAGATACGCAGTATTTT. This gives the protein CASSPSDRGDTDTQYF.

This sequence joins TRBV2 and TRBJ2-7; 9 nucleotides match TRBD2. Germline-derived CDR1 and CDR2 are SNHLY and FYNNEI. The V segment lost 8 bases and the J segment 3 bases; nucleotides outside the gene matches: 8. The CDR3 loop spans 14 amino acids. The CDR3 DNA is TGTGCCAGCTCGACTAGCGGAGGATTCTACGAGCAGTACTTC. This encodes CASSTSGGFYEQYF.

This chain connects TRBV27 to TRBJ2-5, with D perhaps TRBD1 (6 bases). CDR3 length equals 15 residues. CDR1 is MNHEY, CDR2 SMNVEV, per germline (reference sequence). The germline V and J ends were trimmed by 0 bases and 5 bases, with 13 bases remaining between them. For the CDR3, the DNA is TGTGCCAGCAGTTTATCGGGGGCAGGGTGGGAGACCCAGTACTTC. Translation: CASSLSGAGWETQYF.

The CDR3 DNA reads as TGCGCCAGCAGCCGGTCGGGAGCGGACACTTACGAGCAGTACTTC. This sequence encodes CASSRSGADTYEQYF. The rearrangement joins TRBV4-1 to TRBJ2-7; tentative D call: TRBD2 (6 bases). This CDR3 spans 15 amino acids. Germline assignment: CDR1 MGHRA and CDR2 YSYEKL. V gave up 4 bases and J gave up 4 bases, with 17 bases separating them.

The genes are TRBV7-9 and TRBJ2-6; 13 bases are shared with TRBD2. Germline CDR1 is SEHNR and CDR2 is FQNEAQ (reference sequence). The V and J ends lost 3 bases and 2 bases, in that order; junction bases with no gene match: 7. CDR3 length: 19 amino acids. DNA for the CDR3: TGTGCCAGCAGCTTGGCTCCGGGACTAGCGGGAACTGGGGCCAACGTCCTGACTTTC. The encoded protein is CASSLAPGLAGTGANVLTF. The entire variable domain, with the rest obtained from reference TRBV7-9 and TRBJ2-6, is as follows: DTGVSQNPRHKITKRGQNVTFRCDPISEHNRLYWYRQTLGQGPEFLTYFQNEAQLEKSRLLSDRFSAERPKGSFSTLEIQRTEQGDSAMYLCASSLAPGLAGTGANVLTFGAGSRLTVL.

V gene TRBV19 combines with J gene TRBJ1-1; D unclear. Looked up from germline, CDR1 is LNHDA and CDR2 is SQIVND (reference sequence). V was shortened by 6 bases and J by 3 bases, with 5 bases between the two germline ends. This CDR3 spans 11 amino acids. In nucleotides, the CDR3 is TGTGCCAGTAGCAGATACACTGAAGCTTTCTTT. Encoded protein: CASSRYTEAFF.

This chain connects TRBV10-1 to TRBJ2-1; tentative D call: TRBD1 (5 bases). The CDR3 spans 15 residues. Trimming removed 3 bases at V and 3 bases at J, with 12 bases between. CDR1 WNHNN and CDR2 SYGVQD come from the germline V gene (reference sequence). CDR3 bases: TGCGCCAGCAGTGACCCCGAGACAGACTACAATGAGCAGTTCTTC. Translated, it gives CASSDPETDYNEQFF.

The CDR3: CAWYRDRGPHTEAFF. CDR3 in DNA: TGTGCCTGGTACCGGGACAGGGGTCCACACACTGAAGCTTTCTTT. V and J are TRBV30 and TRBJ1-1; 10 bases line up with TRBD1. V lost 5 bases to trimming and J lost 3 bases; unmatched junction nucleotides: 9. Germline V CDR1 and CDR2: GTSNPN, SVGIG (reference sequence). The CDR3 spans 15 residues.

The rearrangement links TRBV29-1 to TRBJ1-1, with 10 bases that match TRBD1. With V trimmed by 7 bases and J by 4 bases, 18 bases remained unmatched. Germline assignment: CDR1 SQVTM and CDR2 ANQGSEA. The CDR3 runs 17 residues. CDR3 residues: CSGLFPGQGPLGTEAFF. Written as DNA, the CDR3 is TGCAGCGGCCTATTCCCGGGACAGGGGCCCCTGGGCACTGAAGCTTTCTTT.

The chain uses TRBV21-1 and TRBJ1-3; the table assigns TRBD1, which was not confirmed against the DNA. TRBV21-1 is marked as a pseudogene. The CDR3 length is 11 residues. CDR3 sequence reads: CASSTGQSIYF. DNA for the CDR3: TGTGCCAGCAGCACGGGACAGTCCATATATTTT.

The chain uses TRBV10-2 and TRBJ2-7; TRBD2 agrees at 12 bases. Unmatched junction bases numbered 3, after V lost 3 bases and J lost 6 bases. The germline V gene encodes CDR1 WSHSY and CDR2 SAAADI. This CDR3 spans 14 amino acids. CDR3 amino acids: CASSEPGLAGEQYF. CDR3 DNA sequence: TGCGCCAGCAGTGAACCGGGACTAGCGGGCGAGCAGTACTTC.

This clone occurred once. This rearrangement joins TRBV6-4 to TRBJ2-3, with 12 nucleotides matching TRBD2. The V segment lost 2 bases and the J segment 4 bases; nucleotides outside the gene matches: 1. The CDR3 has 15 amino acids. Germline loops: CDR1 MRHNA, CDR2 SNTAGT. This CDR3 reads CASSDASGGADTQYF. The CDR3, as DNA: TGTGCCAGCAGTGACGCTAGCGGGGGGGCAGATACGCAGTATTTT.